The next 17 T cell receptor beta chains were all read from a single sample in a study of cytomegalovirus exposure and HLA in healthy donors. Assay used: immunoSEQ multiplex PCR; TCRdb lists only in-frame clones, some missing. Of 200,000 or so clones listed, 85% to 90% were seen once; the top ten hold 2.5% to 3.5%. Sequences were obtained from PBMCs. All receptors derive from a woman under 30 in good health and CMV-seronegative.

In this sample, this clone turned up a few times. This chain connects TRBV4-3 to TRBJ2-7; TRBD2 matches 10 bases. V dropped 1 base and J dropped 0; count of bases not matched to a gene: 3. Germline assignment: CDR1 LGHNA and CDR2 YSLEER. The CDR3 sequence is 16 residues long. CDR3 residues: CASSQGASGSSYEQYF. The CDR3 bases are TGCGCCAGCAGCCAAGGGGCTAGCGGGAGCTCCTACGAGCAGTACTTC.

The chain has TRBV28 and TRBJ2-1; 8 bases fit TRBD1. The CDR3 length is 14 residues. Trimming removed 6 bases from V and 2 bases from J; junction bases left unmatched: 3. Germline V lookup: CDR1 MDHEN, CDR2 SYDVKM. The CDR3 region is CASRDRDPYNEQFF. In nucleotides, the CDR3 is TGTGCCAGCAGGGACAGGGATCCCTACAATGAGCAGTTCTTC. The full variable domain, with the rest looked up from reference TRBV28 and TRBJ2-1, is DVKVTQSSRYLVKRTGEKVFLECVQDMDHENMFWYRQDPGLGLRLIYFSYDVKMKEKGDIPEGYSVSREKKERFSLILESASTNQTSMYLCASRDRDPYNEQFFGPGTRLTVL.

The rearrangement uses TRBV20-1 and TRBJ2-3; D unresolved. This CDR3 has 11 amino acids. CDR1 is DFQATT, CDR2 SNEGSKA, per germline (reference sequence). V was pared by 0 bases and J by 7 bases, with 5 bases between. DNA for the CDR3: TGCAGTGCTAGAGATAGAAATACGCAGTATTTT. Protein: CSARDRNTQYF.

This clone was picked up one time. The rearrangement joins TRBV30 to TRBJ2-7; D is possibly TRBD2 (6 bases). The CDR3 consists of 12 residues. Germline V gives CDR1 GTSNPN, CDR2 SVGIG (reference sequence). With 5 bases removed from V and 2 bases from J, the gap between germline ends came to 10 bases. CDR3 region: CAWGGGTYEQYF. The CDR3 bases are TGTGCCTGGGGAGGAGGGACCTACGAGCAGTACTTC.

This chain joins TRBV6-5 and TRBJ2-3, with 11 positions matching TRBD2. The CDR3 length is 15 residues. Germline lookup yields CDR1 MNHEY and CDR2 SVGAGI. The J segment lost 5 bases and the V segment lost 5 bases, leaving 6 bases of the junction unmatched. The CDR3 sequence: CASSLAGGPRDTQYF. As DNA, the CDR3 is TGTGCCAGCAGTCTAGCGGGAGGACCCCGAGATACGCAGTATTTT.

The J gene is TRBJ2-1, the V gene TRBV6-8; 10 nucleotides match TRBD2. Germline trimming cut 0 bases from V and 0 bases from J; bases unmatched to any gene: 2. Looked up from germline, CDR1 is MNHGY and CDR2 is SAAAGT. The CDR3 covers 17 residues. CDR3 residues: CASSYSKREGSYNEQFF. CDR3 nucleotides: TGTGCCAGCAGTTACTCGAAGCGGGAGGGCTCCTACAATGAGCAGTTCTTC.

This clone was counted a single time. V is TRBV28 and J is TRBJ1-1; D is possibly TRBD1 (5 bases). The germline V and J ends were trimmed by 4 bases and 1 base, with 7 bases remaining between them. This CDR3 has 13 residues. Germline CDR1 MDHEN, CDR2 SYDVKM. CDR3 nucleotides: TGTGCCAGCAGTTCAGGACAGAACACTGAAGCTTTCTTT. This sequence encodes CASSSGQNTEAFF.

The V gene is TRBV6-1, the J gene TRBJ2-7; TRBD1 matches at 9 bases. V was pared by 6 bases and J by 0 bases, with 6 bases of the junction left unmatched. The CDR3 has 15 amino acids. Germline V CDR1 and CDR2: MNHNS, SASEGT. This CDR3 reads CASRDRGPSSYEQYF. The CDR3 DNA sequence: TGTGCCAGCAGGGACAGGGGCCCCAGCTCCTACGAGCAGTACTTC.

The rearrangement joins TRBV9 to TRBJ2-3; a weak D match, TRBD2 (5 bases). V was clipped by 0 bases and J by 2 bases, with 7 bases between them. The CDR3 has 14 amino acids. Germline V gene sequence: CDR1 SGDLS, CDR2 YYNGEE. The CDR3 nucleotides are TGTGCCAGCAGCGTAGAACTAGTCACAGATACGCAGTATTTT. This sequence encodes CASSVELVTDTQYF.

V is TRBV7-8 and J is TRBJ2-5; 13 bases align to TRBD2. The CDR3 totals 15 residues. Germline V gene sequence: CDR1 SGHVS, CDR2 FQNEAQ. Trimming removed 4 bases from V and 8 bases from J; junction bases left unmatched: 7. CDR3 in amino acids: CASSSWTSGSETQYF. The CDR3 nucleotides read TGTGCCAGCAGCTCCTGGACTAGCGGGAGCGAAACCCAGTACTTC.

This chain uses TRBV27 with TRBJ1-2; 9 bases are a match to TRBD1. This CDR3 contains 14 residues. Germline V gene sequence: CDR1 MNHEY, CDR2 SMNVEV (reference sequence). The V segment lost 8 bases and the J segment 2 bases; nucleotides outside the gene matches: 6. As DNA, the CDR3 is TGTGCCAGCCGTACAGGGGGCCTCAACTATGGCTACACCTTC. This sequence encodes CASRTGGLNYGYTF.

This clone was counted between two and nine times. V gene TRBV19 combines with J gene TRBJ1-3, with D tentatively TRBD1 (6 bases). V lost 6 bases and J 0 bases, leaving 15 bases between the germline ends. The CDR3 covers 16 residues. The germline V gene encodes CDR1 LNHDA and CDR2 SQIVND (reference sequence). CDR3 coding DNA: TGTGCCAGTAGGCAGACTCAGGGGATCTCTGGAAACACCATATATTTT. It translates to CASRQTQGISGNTIYF.

This clone was counted a single time. The gene calls are TRBV6-1 and TRBJ2-5; a possible D gene is TRBD1 (5 bases). Germline CDR1 reads MNHNS; CDR2 reads SASEGT. V was shortened by 6 bases and J by 1 base, with 12 bases between the two germline ends. This CDR3 comprises 14 residues. Written as DNA, the CDR3 is TGTGCCAGCAGAGGTACAGGCCTCCAAGAGACCCAGTACTTC. Translating gives CASRGTGLQETQYF.

The rearrangement joins TRBV15 to TRBJ1-2; D call uncertain. V shed 4 bases and J shed 4 bases, with 16 bases lying between them. There are 15 residues in the CDR3. Germline CDR1 reads LNHNV; CDR2 reads YYDKDF (reference sequence). This CDR3 reads CATSMRSRDVYGYTF. CDR3 nucleotides: TGTGCCACCAGCATGAGGTCGCGGGATGTCTATGGCTACACCTTC.

DNA of the CDR3: TGTGCCAGCAACCCAACGGCCGTAACAGGGCCCTACACCTTC. Translating it yields CASNPTAVTGPYTF. This chain joins TRBV27 and TRBJ1-2; perhaps TRBD1 as D (6 bases). The germline V and J ends were trimmed by 7 bases and 10 bases, with 22 bases remaining between them. Germline assignment: CDR1 MNHEY and CDR2 SMNVEV (reference sequence). The CDR3 is made up of 14 amino acids.

The rearrangement joins TRBV4-1 to TRBJ2-1; 7 nucleotides line up with TRBD2. After removal of 6 bases from V and 4 bases from J, the junction contained 9 bases not matched to a gene. This CDR3 region has 15 residues. CDR1 is MGHRA, CDR2 YSYEKL, per germline. The CDR3 reads CASSQIGEGYNEQFF. In DNA, the CDR3 is TGCGCCAGCAGTCAAATAGGGGAGGGGTACAATGAGCAGTTCTTC.

The chain has TRBV28 and TRBJ1-5; D is unresolved. The germline gives CDR1 MDHEN, CDR2 SYDVKM. Trimming stripped 3 bases from V and 2 bases from J, with 11 bases between. The CDR3 runs 15 residues. The CDR3 here is CASSLVRMGNQPQHF. In DNA, the CDR3 is TGTGCCAGCAGTTTGGTGCGGATGGGCAATCAGCCCCAGCATTTT.